This T cell receptor (beta chain) emerged from a study of sequential checkpoint blockade in melanoma. As for the study in general: Patients were randomized 1:1 to nivolumab-then-ipilimumab or ipilimumab-then-nivolumab first-line.

As to treatment: randomized to nivolumab then ipilimumab (arm A) or the reverse (arm B). DNA-damaging chemotherapy had not been given to any patient beforehand. PBMC sorting kept live CD3+CD8+ cells without CD19 or CD56. Using immunoSEQ multiplex PCR, the repertoire was profiled, and TCRdb retains in-frame clones only, with some absent. Here the sample spans more than 8,000 clones, roughly 78% being singletons. This clone was seen a few times. The CDR3 extends over 13 amino acids. Germline CDR1 and CDR2: MNHNY and SVGAGI (reference sequence). The ends were cut back, 7 bases at V and 3 bases at J, with 12 bases in the middle.

The sequenced sample was CD8+ T cells sorted from blood (inferred from file names), obtained from a patient given nivolumab and ipilimumab in sequence. The sequence came from a human donor with melanoma. The chain joins TRBV6-6 to TRBJ1-2; D not certain. CDR3 in amino acids: CASTPVFDYGYTF. The CDR3 bases are TGTGCCAGCACCCCGGTTTTCGACTATGGCTACACCTTC.